This is a list of T cell receptor beta chains from one sample in a study of blood T cell repertoires in COVID-19. TCRdb's copy holds only in-frame clones and misses some; the assay was immunoSEQ multiplex PCR. Of some 300,000 clones listed, about 87% are singletons. Sequencing was performed on peripheral blood. The receptors here all came from a man between 70 and 80 years old with acute or convalescent COVID-19. Both conserved end residues are part of each CDR3. The D gene is left open where the match is weak. Size tells how often a clone was seen (once, few, many) or the class of an expanded clone, and some rows leave it out.

d_gene: TRBD1; j_gene: TRBJ2-7; v_gene: TRBV19; abundance: NA; CDR3aa: CASSARTGKYEQYF; CDR3nt: TGTGCCAGTAGTGCCCGGACAGGGAAGTACGAGCAGTACTTC
d_gene: NA; j_gene: TRBJ2-1; v_gene: TRBV5-1; abundance: NA; CDR3aa: CASSLVYFYNEQFF; CDR3nt: TGCGCCAGCAGCTTGGTGTACTTTTACAATGAGCAGTTCTTC
d_gene: NA; j_gene: TRBJ2-3; v_gene: TRBV7-2; abundance: few; CDR3aa: CASSFAGTDYTDTQYF; CDR3nt: TGTGCCAGCAGCTTCGCCGGGACGGACTACACAGATACGCAGTATTTT
d_gene: TRBD2; j_gene: TRBJ2-7; v_gene: TRBV6-2/TRBV6-3; abundance: NA; CDR3aa: CASSSPRLAGAGEQYF; CDR3nt: TGTGCCAGCAGTTCCCCAAGACTAGCGGGAGCGGGCGAGCAGTACTTC
d_gene: NA; j_gene: TRBJ1-5; v_gene: TRBV28; abundance: NA; CDR3aa: CASSLGREGNQPQHF; CDR3nt: TGTGCCAGCAGCCTCGGACGGGAGGGCAATCAGCCCCAGCATTTT
d_gene: NA; j_gene: TRBJ2-7; v_gene: TRBV6-5; abundance: NA; CDR3aa: CASSPLATYEQYF; CDR3nt: TGTGCCAGCAGTCCCCTAGCGACCTACGAGCAGTACTTC
d_gene: NA; j_gene: TRBJ2-2; v_gene: TRBV5-1; abundance: NA; CDR3aa: CASSLQQSNTGELFF; CDR3nt: TGCGCCAGCAGCCTACAGCAGTCGAACACCGGGGAGCTGTTTTTT
d_gene: TRBD1; j_gene: TRBJ1-3; v_gene: TRBV4-1; abundance: NA; CDR3aa: CASSQVATGELPGNTIYF; CDR3nt: TGCGCCAGCAGCCAAGTCGCGACAGGGGAATTACCTGGAAACACCATATATTTT
d_gene: TRBD1; j_gene: TRBJ1-2; v_gene: TRBV15; abundance: NA; CDR3aa: CATSREAGGPAHYGYTF; CDR3nt: TGTGCCACCAGCAGAGAAGCAGGGGGACCCGCTCACTATGGCTACACCTTC
d_gene: TRBD1; j_gene: TRBJ1-3; v_gene: TRBV7-9; abundance: NA; CDR3aa: CASSRGQGTGNTIYF; CDR3nt: TGTGCCAGCAGCCGAGGACAGGGGACAGGAAACACCATATATTTT
d_gene: NA; j_gene: TRBJ1-5; v_gene: TRBV7-2; abundance: few; CDR3aa: CASSQSQGLPQHF; CDR3nt: TGTGCCAGCAGCCAATCACAGGGTCTACCCCAGCATTTT
d_gene: TRBD1; j_gene: TRBJ2-5; v_gene: TRBV7-8; abundance: NA; CDR3aa: CASTPGGFYQETQYF; CDR3nt: TGTGCCAGCACCCCAGGGGGCTTTTACCAAGAGACCCAGTACTTC
d_gene: NA; j_gene: TRBJ2-5; v_gene: TRBV7-9; abundance: NA; CDR3aa: CASPMAGAQETQYF; CDR3nt: TGTGCCAGCCCTATGGCAGGGGCGCAAGAGACCCAGTACTTC
d_gene: TRBD1; j_gene: TRBJ2-5; v_gene: TRBV20-1; abundance: NA; CDR3aa: CSASHSKTGVGETQYF; CDR3nt: TGCAGTGCTAGTCACTCCAAGACAGGGGTAGGGGAGACCCAGTACTTC
d_gene: NA; j_gene: TRBJ1-2; v_gene: TRBV28; abundance: NA; CDR3aa: CASSSTNRDNYGYTF; CDR3nt: TGTGCCAGCAGCAGCACTAACAGGGATAACTATGGCTACACCTTC
d_gene: NA; j_gene: TRBJ1-6; v_gene: TRBV7-9; abundance: NA; CDR3aa: CASSQQTPPLHF; CDR3nt: TGTGCCAGCAGCCAACAGACACCACCCCTCCACTTT
d_gene: NA; j_gene: TRBJ1-2; v_gene: TRBV3-1/TRBV3-2; abundance: NA; CDR3aa: CASSHRGGNGYTF; CDR3nt: TGTGCCAGCAGCCACCGGGGGGGAAATGGCTACACCTTC
d_gene: TRBD2; j_gene: TRBJ2-7; v_gene: TRBV7-2; abundance: NA; CDR3aa: CASSLFRRETYEQYF; CDR3nt: TGTGCCAGCAGCTTGTTTCGGCGGGAGACCTACGAGCAGTACTTC
d_gene: NA; j_gene: TRBJ1-6; v_gene: TRBV12-3/TRBV12-4; abundance: NA; CDR3aa: CASSLAADSPLHF; CDR3nt: TGTGCCAGCAGTTTAGCGGCGGATTCACCCCTCCACTTT
d_gene: NA; j_gene: TRBJ1-1; v_gene: TRBV24-1; abundance: NA; CDR3aa: CATSDFGNTEAFF; CDR3nt: TGTGCCACCAGTGATTTCGGGAACACTGAAGCTTTCTTT
d_gene: TRBD1; j_gene: TRBJ1-6; v_gene: TRBV5-1; abundance: NA; CDR3aa: CASSRDRVGSPLHF; CDR3nt: TGCGCCAGCAGCCGCGACAGGGTCGGATCACCCCTCCACTTT
d_gene: NA; j_gene: TRBJ2-5; v_gene: TRBV5-1; abundance: NA; CDR3aa: CASGTGPIQGTQYF; CDR3nt: TGCGCCAGCGGCACTGGGCCAATTCAAGGGACCCAGTACTTC
d_gene: TRBD2; j_gene: TRBJ2-7; v_gene: TRBV7-2; abundance: NA; CDR3aa: CASSRLGPGLLSEQYF; CDR3nt: TGTGCCAGCAGCCGCCTGGGTCCGGGACTACTTTCCGAGCAGTACTTC
d_gene: NA; j_gene: TRBJ1-4; v_gene: TRBV5-1; abundance: NA; CDR3aa: CASSREGVGEKLFF; CDR3nt: TGCGCCAGCAGCCGGGAAGGCGTTGGTGAAAAACTGTTTTTT
d_gene: NA; j_gene: TRBJ1-4; v_gene: TRBV28; abundance: NA; CDR3aa: CASSFQGRGAGGHYEKLFF; CDR3nt: TGTGCCAGCAGTTTTCAGGGAAGGGGCGCGGGAGGCCACTATGAAAAACTGTTTTTT
d_gene: TRBD2; j_gene: TRBJ2-7; v_gene: TRBV7-2; abundance: NA; CDR3aa: CASSPIAGGPGEQYF; CDR3nt: TGTGCCAGCAGCCCGATAGCGGGAGGGCCGGGGGAGCAGTACTTC
d_gene: TRBD1; j_gene: TRBJ1-1; v_gene: TRBV5-4; abundance: NA; CDR3aa: CASRGDRANTEAFF; CDR3nt: TGTGCCAGCAGGGGTGACAGGGCGAACACTGAAGCTTTCTTT
d_gene: NA; j_gene: TRBJ2-1; v_gene: TRBV9; abundance: NA; CDR3aa: CASSVNGYNEQFF; CDR3nt: TGTGCCAGCAGCGTGAACGGTTACAATGAGCAGTTCTTC
d_gene: NA; j_gene: TRBJ2-7; v_gene: TRBV4-2; abundance: NA; CDR3aa: CASSQDQTGRGFDYEQYF; CDR3nt: TGTGCCAGCAGCCAAGATCAAACAGGAAGGGGGTTCGACTACGAGCAGTACTTC
d_gene: NA; j_gene: TRBJ2-3; v_gene: TRBV5-4; abundance: NA; CDR3aa: CASSARLVADTQYF; CDR3nt: TGTGCCAGCAGCGCCCGACTAGTCGCAGATACGCAGTATTTT
d_gene: TRBD1; j_gene: TRBJ2-7; v_gene: TRBV28; abundance: NA; CDR3aa: CASSGQNYEQYF; CDR3nt: TGTGCCAGCTCGGGACAGAACTACGAGCAGTACTTC
d_gene: TRBD1; j_gene: TRBJ1-1; v_gene: TRBV11-2; abundance: NA; CDR3aa: CASSGRWDRGPLDTEAFF; CDR3nt: TGTGCCAGCAGCGGAAGGTGGGACAGGGGGCCTTTGGACACTGAAGCTTTCTTT
d_gene: NA; j_gene: TRBJ1-6; v_gene: TRBV28; abundance: NA; CDR3aa: CASRVSGTGGASPLHF; CDR3nt: TGTGCCAGCAGAGTTTCGGGTACTGGGGGGGCTTCACCCCTCCACTTT
d_gene: TRBD1; j_gene: TRBJ2-4; v_gene: TRBV15; abundance: NA; CDR3aa: CATGTGTKNIQYF; CDR3nt: TGTGCCACCGGGACAGGGACCAAAAACATTCAGTACTTC
d_gene: TRBD1; j_gene: TRBJ2-5; v_gene: TRBV7-6; abundance: NA; CDR3aa: CASSLTVPGRGRRETQYF; CDR3nt: TGTGCCAGCAGCTTAACCGTCCCTGGCAGGGGGCGCCGGGAGACCCAGTACTTC
d_gene: TRBD1; j_gene: TRBJ1-3; v_gene: TRBV18; abundance: NA; CDR3aa: CASSRTGPGNTIYF; CDR3nt: TGTGCCAGCTCGCGGACAGGGCCTGGAAACACCATATATTTT
d_gene: TRBD1; j_gene: TRBJ1-5; v_gene: TRBV6-5; abundance: NA; CDR3aa: CASSYSGTGPHQPQHF; CDR3nt: TGTGCCAGCAGTTACTCCGGGACAGGGCCCCATCAGCCCCAGCATTTT
d_gene: NA; j_gene: TRBJ1-3; v_gene: TRBV19; abundance: NA; CDR3aa: CASSKDSTYSGNTIYF; CDR3nt: TGTGCCAGTAGTAAGGACTCAACCTACTCTGGAAACACCATATATTTT
d_gene: TRBD1; j_gene: TRBJ2-7; v_gene: TRBV24-1; abundance: once; CDR3aa: CATSDPGQATYEQYF; CDR3nt: TGTGCCACCAGTGATCCTGGACAGGCTACGTACGAGCAGTACTTC
d_gene: NA; j_gene: TRBJ1-2; v_gene: TRBV5-1; abundance: NA; CDR3aa: CASSSGQNPYGYTF; CDR3nt: TGCGCCAGCAGCAGTGGACAAAACCCCTATGGCTACACCTTC
d_gene: NA; j_gene: TRBJ1-2; v_gene: TRBV7-2; abundance: NA; CDR3aa: CASSLNRLYGYTF; CDR3nt: TGTGCCAGCAGCTTAAATCGACTCTATGGCTACACCTTC
d_gene: NA; j_gene: TRBJ2-7; v_gene: TRBV18; abundance: NA; CDR3aa: CASSPTRYRSSYEQYF; CDR3nt: TGTGCCAGCTCACCAACACGTTACAGGAGCTCCTACGAGCAGTACTTC
d_gene: TRBD1; j_gene: TRBJ2-5; v_gene: TRBV28; abundance: NA; CDR3aa: CASRSLGDRGGETQYF; CDR3nt: TGTGCCAGCAGGTCTTTAGGGGACAGGGGAGGGGAGACCCAGTACTTC
d_gene: NA; j_gene: TRBJ1-2; v_gene: TRBV27; abundance: NA; CDR3aa: CASRPGFEIGYRGYGYTF; CDR3nt: TGTGCCAGCAGGCCCGGGTTTGAAATTGGGTACCGCGGCTATGGCTACACCTTC
d_gene: NA; j_gene: TRBJ1-2; v_gene: TRBV2; abundance: NA; CDR3aa: CASSRTAWGGYTF; CDR3nt: TGTGCCAGCAGTCGGACAGCCTGGGGAGGCTACACCTTC
d_gene: TRBD1; j_gene: TRBJ2-3; v_gene: TRBV9; abundance: NA; CDR3aa: CASSDRGHSSDTQYF; CDR3nt: TGTGCCAGCAGCGACAGGGGGCATTCTTCAGATACGCAGTATTTT
d_gene: TRBD2; j_gene: TRBJ2-3; v_gene: TRBV19; abundance: NA; CDR3aa: CASSIGGFVTDTQYF; CDR3nt: TGTGCCAGTAGTATCGGGGGGTTCGTTACAGATACGCAGTATTTT
d_gene: TRBD1; j_gene: TRBJ2-7; v_gene: TRBV6-5; abundance: NA; CDR3aa: CASRNGQGVYEQYF; CDR3nt: TGTGCCAGCAGGAATGGACAGGGTGTATACGAGCAGTACTTC
d_gene: TRBD1; j_gene: TRBJ1-6; v_gene: TRBV2; abundance: NA; CDR3aa: CASRPGQSNSPLHF; CDR3nt: TGTGCCAGCAGGCCGGGACAGAGCAATTCACCCCTCCACTTT
d_gene: TRBD1; j_gene: TRBJ2-5; v_gene: TRBV19; abundance: NA; CDR3aa: CASSPPRGETQYF; CDR3nt: TGTGCCAGTAGTCCCCCCAGGGGGGAGACCCAGTACTTC